The sequence of this T cell receptor (beta chain) was determined in a study of T-cell reconstitution after alpha-beta-depleted transplantation in children. Only a few counts were recorded for this clonotype. The antigen is unknown. The CDR3 is 12 amino acids. Germline loops: CDR1 MDHEN, CDR2 SYDVKM. V was pared by 7 bases and J by 6 bases, with 9 bases between. The authors prepared the TCRbeta library with unique molecular identifiers. TCRdb re-called the PCR reads through MiXCR, storing one row per CDR3 protein. The data hold roughly 490,000 distinct CDR3 sequences, with approximately 10% observed a single time. Study-wide results and caveats: Diversity of TCRbeta at day 60 was high in some patients, arising from surviving recipient T cells and thymic progenitors. Among T cells one year after transplant, newly produced cells accounted for most counts and diversity. Several hundred expanded graft clones reportedly gave rise to the alpha-beta T cells present about two months after transplant.

The V gene is TRBV28, the J gene TRBJ2-2; D unclear. The sample here was PBMCs, mostly from graft donor cells, taken 180 days after TCRalphabeta/CD19-depleted stem cell transplant. The sequence was obtained from a female patient under 10 years old who had a stem cell transplant for aplastic anemia, so the T cells may come from the graft donor. CDR3 protein: CASNPAPGELFF. DNA of the CDR3: TGTGCCAGCAATCCGGCCCCCGGGGAGCTGTTTTTT. Supplemented by reference TRBV28 and TRBJ2-2, the full variable domain reads DVKVTQSSRYLVKRTGEKVFLECVQDMDHENMFWYRQDPGLGLRLIYFSYDVKMKEKGDIPEGYSVSREKKERFSLILESASTNQTSMYLCASNPAPGELFFGEGSRLTVL.